The 15 T cell receptor beta chains below all came from one sample that was sequenced in a study of TIL therapy for anti-PD-1-resistant metastatic lung cancer. Sequencing used immunoSEQ v3. The repertoire was sequenced with immunoSEQ multiplex PCR; TCRdb's copy has only in-frame clones and lacks some. The data contain 50,000 to 60,000 clones, about 81% of them seen just once; the ten biggest clones take up about 2.7%. Time point described: pre-treatment sample, taken before nivolumab and TIL therapy. The sequencing used blood, collected at baseline. These receptors were taken from a person aged 30 to 80 with non-small cell lung cancer.

This chain uses TRBV28 with TRBJ2-1; TRBD2 aligns across 7 bases. Unmatched junction bases numbered 8, after V lost 3 bases and J lost 6 bases. CDR1 MDHEN and CDR2 SYDVKM come from the germline V gene. The length of the CDR3 is 15 residues. CDR3 protein: CASSFGGTARNEQFF. The CDR3 nucleotides are TGTGCCAGCAGTTTCGGGGGGACTGCGCGCAATGAGCAGTTCTTC.

The chain recombines TRBV7-9 with TRBJ1-1; D is undetermined. The V gene lost 1 base and the J gene lost 2 bases, with 5 bases spanning the gap. Germline V gives CDR1 SEHNR, CDR2 FQNEAQ (reference sequence). CDR3 length equals 13 residues. CDR3 amino acids: CASSLEPNTEAFF. For the CDR3, the DNA is TGTGCCAGCAGCTTAGAACCTAACACTGAAGCTTTCTTT. The entire variable domain, with the rest obtained from reference TRBV7-9 and TRBJ1-1, is as follows: DTGVSQNPRHKITKRGQNVTFRCDPISEHNRLYWYRQTLGQGPEFLTYFQNEAQLEKSRLLSDRFSAERPKGSFSTLEIQRTEQGDSAMYLCASSLEPNTEAFFGQGTRLTVV.

The chain uses TRBV19 and TRBJ1-2, with D unresolved. V shed 5 bases and J shed 3 bases, with 10 bases lying between them. The CDR3 has 13 amino acids. Germline V gives CDR1 LNHDA, CDR2 SQIVND (reference sequence). This CDR3 is CASSPMGDYGYTF. The CDR3, as DNA: TGTGCCAGTAGTCCGATGGGTGACTATGGCTACACCTTC.

This chain connects TRBV27 to TRBJ2-6; 13 nucleotides align to TRBD2. V dropped 4 bases and J dropped 0; count of bases not matched to a gene: 3. Germline loops: CDR1 MNHEY, CDR2 SMNVEV (reference sequence). This CDR3 has 18 amino acids. The CDR3 here is CASSSGTSGTSGANVLTF. DNA of the CDR3: TGTGCCAGCAGTTCCGGGACTAGCGGGACCTCTGGGGCCAACGTCCTGACTTTC.

The V gene is TRBV5-1, the J gene TRBJ1-1, with D tentatively TRBD1 (6 bases). Trimming shortened V by 0 bases and J by 8 bases, and 11 bases separated the two germline ends. This CDR3 has 13 residues. Germline-derived CDR1 and CDR2 are SGHRS and YFSETQ. The CDR3 region has the DNA TGCGCCAGCAGCTTGGACACAGGGTTGGAAGCTTTCTTT. Its protein product is CASSLDTGLEAFF.

The chain combines TRBV30 with TRBJ2-1; D unresolved. Germline V gives CDR1 GTSNPN, CDR2 SVGIG (reference sequence). V lost 7 bases and J lost 0, with 13 bases in between. The CDR3 totals 14 residues. The CDR3 spells CASSFLASYNEQFF. The DNA for the CDR3 is TGTGCCTCCTCCTTTTTAGCCTCCTACAATGAGCAGTTCTTC.

This rearrangement joins TRBV30 to TRBJ1-5, with a tentative D call TRBD1 (5 bases). The V end lost 3 bases, the J end lost 3 bases, and 18 bases lay between the germline ends. From germline, CDR1 is GTSNPN and CDR2 SVGIG (reference sequence). The CDR3 length is 16 residues. CDR3 sequence: CAWSASGRGDNQPQHF. The CDR3 DNA is TGTGCCTGGAGCGCCTCAGGGAGAGGAGACAATCAGCCCCAGCATTTT.

This chain joins TRBV7-2 and TRBJ2-7, with 11 bases aligning to TRBD2. The CDR3 totals 16 residues. The J segment lost 0 bases and the V segment lost 5 bases, leaving 6 bases of the junction unmatched. The V gene's germline CDR1 is SGHTA and CDR2 FQGNSA. The CDR3 DNA reads TGTGCCAGCAGCAGAGGGACTAGCGGCAGCTCCTACGAGCAGTACTTC. Its protein is CASSRGTSGSSYEQYF.

The V call is TRBV24-1, the J call TRBJ2-5; a weak D match, TRBD1 (6 bases). Germline V gene sequence: CDR1 KGHDR, CDR2 SFDVKD. This CDR3 is built from 16 residues. The V end was cut by 9 bases, the J end by 0 bases, with 19 bases between. Written as DNA, the CDR3 is TGTGCCACCGGCCCCGGGACAACGACTTACCAAGAGACCCAGTACTTC. Protein product: CATGPGTTTYQETQYF.

The rearrangement uses TRBV7-2 and TRBJ2-7, with 7 bases fitting TRBD1. Germline trimming cut 2 bases from V and 4 bases from J; bases unmatched to any gene: 8. The CDR3 is 15 amino acids. CDR1 and CDR2 (germline): SGHTA, FQGNSA. CDR3 DNA sequence: TGTGCCAGCAGCTTATACAGGGGTTCTTTTTACGAGCAGTACTTC. Its translation: CASSLYRGSFYEQYF.

V usage is TRBV4-1 and J usage is TRBJ2-1; D is uncertain. Germline loops: CDR1 MGHRA, CDR2 YSYEKL. Trimming removed 8 bases from V and 0 bases from J, with 8 bases in between. The CDR3 is made up of 13 amino acids. This chain's CDR3 is CASGPRSYNEQFF. CDR3 bases: TGCGCCAGCGGGCCACGCTCCTACAATGAGCAGTTCTTC.

The genes are TRBV7-8 and TRBJ1-4, with D possibly matching TRBD1 (5 bases). Trimming took off 5 bases at V and 3 bases at J, with 13 bases between the two ends. This CDR3 contains 15 residues. Germline lookup yields CDR1 SGHVS and CDR2 FQNEAQ. CDR3 residues: CASSRNRGSNEKLFF. In nucleotides, the CDR3 is TGTGCCAGCAGCCGAAATAGGGGCTCTAATGAAAAACTGTTTTTT.

This chain joins TRBV28 and TRBJ2-1; a possible D gene is TRBD1 (6 bases). Germline assignment: CDR1 MDHEN and CDR2 SYDVKM. V was shortened by 3 bases and J by 2 bases, with 8 bases between the two germline ends. The CDR3 covers 14 residues. The CDR3 sequence: CASSFGGPYNEQFF. For the CDR3, the DNA is TGTGCCAGCAGTTTTGGGGGCCCCTACAATGAGCAGTTCTTC.

The chain has TRBV6-5 and TRBJ1-5; D not resolved. Germline-derived CDR1 and CDR2 are MNHEY and SVGAGI. This CDR3 comprises 15 residues. With 0 bases removed from V and 1 base from J, the gap between germline ends came to 7 bases. The CDR3 reads CASSYSARSNQPQHF. The CDR3 nucleotides are TGTGCCAGCAGTTACTCTGCAAGAAGCAATCAGCCCCAGCATTTT.

The CDR3 sequence is CASSDRDRPPSRSEKLFF. The CDR3 DNA follows: TGCGCCAGCAGTGATCGGGACAGGCCCCCCTCGAGAAGTGAAAAACTGTTTTTT. The rearrangement uses TRBV10-2 and TRBJ1-4; 8 bases are a match to TRBD1. Looked up from germline, CDR1 is WSHSY and CDR2 is SAAADI. The CDR3 has 18 residues. Germline trimming cut 3 bases from V and 7 bases from J; bases unmatched to any gene: 16.